The 10 T cell receptor beta chains presented below share a single source sample, sequenced in a study of blood T cell repertoires in COVID-19. This table comes from immunoSEQ multiplex PCR, and its TCRdb copy is limited to in-frame clones, with some not included. Counted here are 40,000 to 50,000 clones, 85% to 90% occurring once; the ten biggest clones make up less than 2.5%. The sequenced sample consisted of peripheral blood. The receptor source for this set is a woman of 80 years or more with COVID-19, enrolled during active disease.

The J gene is TRBJ2-3, the V gene TRBV4-2; TRBD2 might be the D (6 bases). The length of the CDR3 is 17 residues. V was clipped by 1 base and J by 0 bases, with 14 bases between them. Germline-derived CDR1 and CDR2 are LGHNA and YNFKEQ. DNA for the CDR3: TGTGCCAGCAGCCAAGCCCCGCTGGCGGGGAGCACAGATACGCAGTATTTT. This encodes CASSQAPLAGSTDTQYF.

The J gene is TRBJ1-4, the V gene TRBV18; no reliable D call. V was cut by 5 bases and J by 0 bases, with 10 bases left in between. This CDR3 comprises 15 residues. The germline V gene encodes CDR1 KGHSH and CDR2 LQKENI. In DNA form, the CDR3 reads TGTGCCAGCTCATTTGAGCTTGCAACTAATGAAAAACTGTTTTTT. The encoded protein is CASSFELATNEKLFF.

The rearrangement links TRBV28 to TRBJ1-1; D is ambiguous. Germline V gene lookup returns CDR1 MDHEN and CDR2 SYDVKM. Deletions cut 7 bases from V and 0 bases from J, with 6 bases between. The CDR3 has 12 residues. In nucleotides, the CDR3 is TGTGCCAGCACTCTGTTGAACACTGAAGCTTTCTTT. This sequence encodes CASTLLNTEAFF. The full variable domain, in which reference TRBV28 and TRBJ1-1 provide the parts outside the CDR3, is DVKVTQSSRYLVKRTGEKVFLECVQDMDHENMFWYRQDPGLGLRLIYFSYDVKMKEKGDIPEGYSVSREKKERFSLILESASTNQTSMYLCASTLLNTEAFFGQGTRLTVV.

The chain has TRBV5-1 and TRBJ2-1; 11 nucleotides agree with TRBD2. CDR1 is SGHRS and CDR2 is YFSETQ in the germline V gene. This CDR3 is 16 amino acids long. V gave up 2 bases and J gave up 8 bases; unmatched junction bases: 9. In nucleotides, the CDR3 is TGCGCCAGCAGCTTTACTAGCGGGAGTTCATTCGATGAGCAGTTCTTC. Translated: CASSFTSGSSFDEQFF.

V and J are TRBV4-2 and TRBJ2-1; D call uncertain. Looked up from germline, CDR1 is LGHNA and CDR2 is YNFKEQ. The CDR3 runs 18 residues. V gave up 0 bases and J gave up 1 base, with 16 bases separating them. The CDR3 nucleotides read TGTGCCAGCAGCCAAGAGTCCGTGAGCATCAATTCCTACAATGAGCAGTTCTTC. Encoded protein: CASSQESVSINSYNEQFF.

The gene calls are TRBV27 and TRBJ2-2; TRBD2 matches at 11 bases. This CDR3 contains 20 residues. Germline V CDR1 and CDR2: MNHEY, SMNVEV (reference sequence). J gave up 0 bases and V 7 bases, and 16 bases lay outside the gene matches. Here the CDR3 DNA reads TGTGCCAGCACTCAGAAGGGGGCGACTAGCGGGGTCGCGAACACCGGGGAGCTGTTTTTT. It codes for CASTQKGATSGVANTGELFF.

This clone appeared once. The V call is TRBV2, the J call TRBJ2-7, with 7 bases that match TRBD1. The CDR3 length is 19 residues. Germline CDR1 is SNHLY and CDR2 is FYNNEI. Unmatched junction bases numbered 20, after V lost 6 bases and J lost 0 bases. CDR3 in amino acids: CASRDKTGKAEASSYEQYF. The DNA for the CDR3 is TGTGCCAGCAGGGATAAGACAGGGAAGGCGGAGGCCAGCTCCTACGAGCAGTACTTC.

The rearrangement links TRBV3-1 (or the pseudogene TRBV3-2) to TRBJ2-1; D is perhaps TRBD1 (6 bases). Germline assignment: CDR1 LGHDT and CDR2 YNNKEL (reference sequence). With 4 bases removed from V and 4 bases from J, the gap between germline ends came to 14 bases. The CDR3 spans 15 residues. In DNA, the CDR3 is TGTGCCAGCAGCCGGAACCTCCAGGGGTACAATGAGCAGTTCTTC. This codes for CASSRNLQGYNEQFF.

This chain joins TRBV12-3 or TRBV12-4 and TRBJ2-7; 8 bases agree with TRBD1. This CDR3 contains 11 residues. Trimming at V came to 7 bases and at J to 9 bases, leaving 5 bases not matched to a gene. In nucleotides, the CDR3 is TGTGCCAGCACCCAGGGGGCGGTGCAGTACTTC. Its protein product is CASTQGAVQYF.

The rearrangement joins TRBV4-2 to TRBJ2-5, with 8 positions matching TRBD2. Germline CDR1 LGHNA, CDR2 YNFKEQ. The CDR3 has 15 residues. Unmatched junction bases numbered 6, after V lost 4 bases and J lost 2 bases. The CDR3 DNA sequence: TGTGCCAGCAGCCTCATAGCGGGGACACAAGAGACCCAGTACTTC. Protein: CASSLIAGTQETQYF.